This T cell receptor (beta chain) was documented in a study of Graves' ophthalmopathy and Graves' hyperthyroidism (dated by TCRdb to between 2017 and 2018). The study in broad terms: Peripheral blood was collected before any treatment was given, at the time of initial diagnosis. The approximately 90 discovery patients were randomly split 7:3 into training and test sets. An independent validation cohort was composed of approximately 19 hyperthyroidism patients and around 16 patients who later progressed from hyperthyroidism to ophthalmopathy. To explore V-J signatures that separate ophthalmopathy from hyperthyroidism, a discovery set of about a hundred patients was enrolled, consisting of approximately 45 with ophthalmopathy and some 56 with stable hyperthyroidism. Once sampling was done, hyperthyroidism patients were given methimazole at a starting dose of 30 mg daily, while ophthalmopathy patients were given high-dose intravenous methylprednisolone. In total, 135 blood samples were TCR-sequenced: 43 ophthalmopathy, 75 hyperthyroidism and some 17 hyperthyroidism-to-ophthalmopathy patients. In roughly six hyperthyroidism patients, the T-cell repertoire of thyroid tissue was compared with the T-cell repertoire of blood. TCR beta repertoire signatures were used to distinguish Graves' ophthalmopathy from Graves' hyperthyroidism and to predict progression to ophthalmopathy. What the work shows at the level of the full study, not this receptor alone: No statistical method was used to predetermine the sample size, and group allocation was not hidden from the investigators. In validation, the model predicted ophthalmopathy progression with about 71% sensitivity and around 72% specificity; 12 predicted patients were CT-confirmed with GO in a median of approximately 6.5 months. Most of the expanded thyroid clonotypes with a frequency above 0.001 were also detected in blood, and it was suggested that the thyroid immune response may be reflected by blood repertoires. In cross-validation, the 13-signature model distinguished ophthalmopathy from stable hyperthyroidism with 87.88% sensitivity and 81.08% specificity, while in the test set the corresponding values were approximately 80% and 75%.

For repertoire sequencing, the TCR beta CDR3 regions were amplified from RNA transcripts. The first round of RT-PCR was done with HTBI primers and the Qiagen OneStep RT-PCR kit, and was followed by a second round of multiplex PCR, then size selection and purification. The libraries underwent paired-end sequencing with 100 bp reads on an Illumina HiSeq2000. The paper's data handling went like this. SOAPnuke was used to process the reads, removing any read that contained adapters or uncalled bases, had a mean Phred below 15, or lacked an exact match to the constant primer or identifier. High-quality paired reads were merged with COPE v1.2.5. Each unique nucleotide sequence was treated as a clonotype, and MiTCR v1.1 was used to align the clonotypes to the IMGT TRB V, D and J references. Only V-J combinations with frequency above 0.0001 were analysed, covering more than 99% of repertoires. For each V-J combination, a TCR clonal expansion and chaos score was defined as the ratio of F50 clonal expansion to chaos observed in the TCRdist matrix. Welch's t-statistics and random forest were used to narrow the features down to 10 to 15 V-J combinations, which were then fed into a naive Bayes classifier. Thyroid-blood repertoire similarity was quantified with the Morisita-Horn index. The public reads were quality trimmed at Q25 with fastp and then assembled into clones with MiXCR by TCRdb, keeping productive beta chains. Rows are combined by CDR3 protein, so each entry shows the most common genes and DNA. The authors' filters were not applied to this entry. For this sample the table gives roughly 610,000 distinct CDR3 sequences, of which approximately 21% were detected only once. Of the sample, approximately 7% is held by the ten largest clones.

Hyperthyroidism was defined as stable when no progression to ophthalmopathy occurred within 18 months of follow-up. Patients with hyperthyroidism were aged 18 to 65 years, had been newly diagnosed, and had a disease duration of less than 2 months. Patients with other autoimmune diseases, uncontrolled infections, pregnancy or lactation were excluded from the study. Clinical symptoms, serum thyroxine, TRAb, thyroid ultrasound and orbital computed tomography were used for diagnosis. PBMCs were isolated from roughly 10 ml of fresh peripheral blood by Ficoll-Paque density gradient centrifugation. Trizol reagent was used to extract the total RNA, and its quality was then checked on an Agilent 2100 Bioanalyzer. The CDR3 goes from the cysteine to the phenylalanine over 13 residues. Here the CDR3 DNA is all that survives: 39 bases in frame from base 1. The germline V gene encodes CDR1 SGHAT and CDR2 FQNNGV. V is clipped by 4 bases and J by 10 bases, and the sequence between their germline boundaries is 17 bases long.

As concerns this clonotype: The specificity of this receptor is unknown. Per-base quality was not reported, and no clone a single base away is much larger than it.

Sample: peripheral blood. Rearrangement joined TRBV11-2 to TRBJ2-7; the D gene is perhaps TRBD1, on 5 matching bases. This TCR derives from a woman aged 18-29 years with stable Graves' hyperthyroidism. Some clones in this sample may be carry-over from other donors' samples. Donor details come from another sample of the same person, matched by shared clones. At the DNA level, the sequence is TGTGCCAGCAGCTCGTTGAGCAGGGTGATTCAGTACTTC. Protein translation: CASSSLSRVIQYF.